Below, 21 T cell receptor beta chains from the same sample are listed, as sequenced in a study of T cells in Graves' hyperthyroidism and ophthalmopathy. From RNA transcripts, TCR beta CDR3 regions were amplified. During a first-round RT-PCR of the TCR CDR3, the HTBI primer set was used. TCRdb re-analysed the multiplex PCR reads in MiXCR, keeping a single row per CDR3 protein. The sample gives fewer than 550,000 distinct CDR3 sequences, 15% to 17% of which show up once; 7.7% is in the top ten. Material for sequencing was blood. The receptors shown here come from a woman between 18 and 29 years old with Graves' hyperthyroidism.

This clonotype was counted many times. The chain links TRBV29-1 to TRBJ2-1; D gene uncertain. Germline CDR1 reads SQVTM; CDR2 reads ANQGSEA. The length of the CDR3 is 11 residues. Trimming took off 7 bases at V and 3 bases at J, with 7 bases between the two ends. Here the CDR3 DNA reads TGCAGCGCTGGGGACTACAATGAGCAGTTCTTC. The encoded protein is CSAGDYNEQFF.

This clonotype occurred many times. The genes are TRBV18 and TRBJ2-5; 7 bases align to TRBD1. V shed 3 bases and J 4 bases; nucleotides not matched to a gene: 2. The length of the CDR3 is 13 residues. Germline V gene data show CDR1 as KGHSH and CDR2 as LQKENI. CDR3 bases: TGTGCCAGCTCACCGGGACAGCGAGAGACCCAGTACTTC. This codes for CASSPGQRETQYF.

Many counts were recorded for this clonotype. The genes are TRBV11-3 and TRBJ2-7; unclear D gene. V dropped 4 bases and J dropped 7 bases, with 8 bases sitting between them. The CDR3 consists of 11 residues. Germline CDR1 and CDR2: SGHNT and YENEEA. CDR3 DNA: TGTGCCAGCAGCTCCGTGGGGGAGCAGTACTTC. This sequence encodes CASSSVGEQYF.

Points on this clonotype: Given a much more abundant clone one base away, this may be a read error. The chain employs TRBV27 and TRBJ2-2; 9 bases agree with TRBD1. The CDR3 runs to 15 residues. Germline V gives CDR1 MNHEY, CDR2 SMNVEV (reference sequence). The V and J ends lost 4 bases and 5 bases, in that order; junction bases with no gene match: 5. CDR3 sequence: CASSSRDRATGELFF. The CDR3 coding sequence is TGTGCCAGCAGTTCCCGGGACAGGGCTACCGGGGAGCTGTTTTTT.

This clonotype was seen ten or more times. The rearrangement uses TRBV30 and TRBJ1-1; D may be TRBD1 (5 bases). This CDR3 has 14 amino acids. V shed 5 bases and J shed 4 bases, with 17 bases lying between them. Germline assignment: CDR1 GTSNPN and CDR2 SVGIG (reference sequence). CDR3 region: CAWGGEAWGTEAFF. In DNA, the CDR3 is TGTGCCTGGGGGGGAGAGGCCTGGGGCACTGAAGCTTTCTTT.

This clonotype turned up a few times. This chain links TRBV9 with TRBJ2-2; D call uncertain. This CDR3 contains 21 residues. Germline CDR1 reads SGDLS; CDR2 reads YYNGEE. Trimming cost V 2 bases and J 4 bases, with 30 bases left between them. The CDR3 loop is CASSVQANGVSKMRATGELFF. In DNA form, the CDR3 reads TGTGCCAGCAGCGTTCAGGCGAATGGAGTCTCAAAAATGCGTGCCACCGGGGAGCTGTTTTTT.

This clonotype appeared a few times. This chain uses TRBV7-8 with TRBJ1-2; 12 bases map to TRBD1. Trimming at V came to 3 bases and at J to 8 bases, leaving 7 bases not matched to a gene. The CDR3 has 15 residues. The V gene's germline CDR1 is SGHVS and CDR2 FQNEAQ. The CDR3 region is CASSFVGQGAGGYTF. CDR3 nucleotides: TGTGCCAGCAGCTTTGTGGGACAGGGGGCTGGAGGCTACACCTTC.

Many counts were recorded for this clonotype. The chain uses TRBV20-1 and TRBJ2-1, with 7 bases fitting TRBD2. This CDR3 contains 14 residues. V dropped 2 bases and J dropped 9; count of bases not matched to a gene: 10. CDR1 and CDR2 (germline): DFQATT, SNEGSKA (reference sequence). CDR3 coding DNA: TGCAGTGCTAGATCCCCCGGGACTACGTCTGAGCAGTTCTTC. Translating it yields CSARSPGTTSEQFF.

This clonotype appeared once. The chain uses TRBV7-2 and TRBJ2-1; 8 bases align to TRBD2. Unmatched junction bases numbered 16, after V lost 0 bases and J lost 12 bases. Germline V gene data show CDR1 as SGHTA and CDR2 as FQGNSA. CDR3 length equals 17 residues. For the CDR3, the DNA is TGTGCCAGCAGCTTAGCGGCCAACGGGAGGGCCTTGAGGGGGCAGTTCTTC. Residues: CASSLAANGRALRGQFF.

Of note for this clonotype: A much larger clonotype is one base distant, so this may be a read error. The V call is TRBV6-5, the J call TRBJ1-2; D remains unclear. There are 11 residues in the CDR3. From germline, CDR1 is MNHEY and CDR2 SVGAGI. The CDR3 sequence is CASSLLGDYAF. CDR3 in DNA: TGTGCCAGCAGTTTACTCGGCGACTACGCCTTC.

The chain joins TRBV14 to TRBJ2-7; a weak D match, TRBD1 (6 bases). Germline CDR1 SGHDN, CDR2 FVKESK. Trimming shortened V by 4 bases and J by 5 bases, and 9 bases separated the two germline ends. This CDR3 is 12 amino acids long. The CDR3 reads CASSRYRDEQYF. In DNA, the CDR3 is TGTGCCAGCAGCCGATACAGGGACGAGCAGTACTTC.

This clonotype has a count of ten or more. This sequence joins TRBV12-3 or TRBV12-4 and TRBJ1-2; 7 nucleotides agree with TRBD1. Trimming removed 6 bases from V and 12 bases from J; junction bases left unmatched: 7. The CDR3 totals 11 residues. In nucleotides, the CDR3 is TGTGCCAGCAGGGACGACAGGGCTCACACCTTC. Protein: CASRDDRAHTF.

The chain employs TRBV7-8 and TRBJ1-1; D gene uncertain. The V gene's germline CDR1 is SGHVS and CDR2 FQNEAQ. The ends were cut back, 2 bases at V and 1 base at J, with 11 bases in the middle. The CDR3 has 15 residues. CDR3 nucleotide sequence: TGTGCCAGCAGCTTATATGCGGGAGCGAACACTGAAGCTTTCTTT. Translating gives CASSLYAGANTEAFF. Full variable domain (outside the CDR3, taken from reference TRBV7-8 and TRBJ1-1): GAGVSQSPRYKVAKRGQDVALRCDPISGHVSLFWYQQALGQGPEFLTYFQNEAQLDKSGLPSDRFFAERPEGSVSTLKIQRTQQEDSAVYLCASSLYAGANTEAFFGQGTRLTVV.

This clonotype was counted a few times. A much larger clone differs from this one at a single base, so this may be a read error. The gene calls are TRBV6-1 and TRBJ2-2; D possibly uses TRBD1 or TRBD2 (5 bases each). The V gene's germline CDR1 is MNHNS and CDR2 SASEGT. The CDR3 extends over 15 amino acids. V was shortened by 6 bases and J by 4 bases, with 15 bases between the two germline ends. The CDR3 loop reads CASRAGTSGTGELFF. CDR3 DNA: TGTGCCAGCAGAGCCGGGACCTCCGGCACCGGGGAGCTGTTTTTT.

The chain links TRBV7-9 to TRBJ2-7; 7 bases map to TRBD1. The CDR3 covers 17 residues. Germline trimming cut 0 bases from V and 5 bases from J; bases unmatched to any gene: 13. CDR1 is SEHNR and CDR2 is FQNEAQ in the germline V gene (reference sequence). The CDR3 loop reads CASSLAGSGRGLNEQYF. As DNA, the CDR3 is TGTGCCAGCAGCTTAGCCGGGTCCGGAAGGGGGCTGAACGAGCAGTACTTC.

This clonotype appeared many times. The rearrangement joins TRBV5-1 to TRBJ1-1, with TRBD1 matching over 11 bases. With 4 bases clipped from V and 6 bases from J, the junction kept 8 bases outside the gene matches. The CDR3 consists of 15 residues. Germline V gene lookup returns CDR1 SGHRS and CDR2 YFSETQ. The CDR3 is CASSLRGQGVSEAFF. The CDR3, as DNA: TGCGCCAGCAGCCTTAGGGGACAGGGGGTATCTGAAGCTTTCTTT.

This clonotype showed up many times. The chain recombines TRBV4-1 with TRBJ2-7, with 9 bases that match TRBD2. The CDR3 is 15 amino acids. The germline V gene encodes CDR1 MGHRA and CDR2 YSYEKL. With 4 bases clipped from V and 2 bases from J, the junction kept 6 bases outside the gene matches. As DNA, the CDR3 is TGCGCCAGCAGCCTGCTAGCGGGAACTACCTACGAGCAGTACTTC. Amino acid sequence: CASSLLAGTTYEQYF.

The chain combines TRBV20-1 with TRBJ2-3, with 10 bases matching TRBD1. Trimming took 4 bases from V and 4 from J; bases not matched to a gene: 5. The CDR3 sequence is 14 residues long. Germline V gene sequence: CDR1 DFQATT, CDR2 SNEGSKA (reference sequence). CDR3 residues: CSATGQGPPDTQYF. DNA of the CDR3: TGCAGTGCTACGGGACAGGGGCCCCCAGATACGCAGTATTTT.

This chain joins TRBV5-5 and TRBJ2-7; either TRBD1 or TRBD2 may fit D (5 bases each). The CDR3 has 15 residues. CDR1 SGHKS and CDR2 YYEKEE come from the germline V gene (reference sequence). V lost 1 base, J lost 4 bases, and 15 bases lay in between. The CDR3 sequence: CASSLTGGGRYEQYF. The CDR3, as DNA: TGTGCCAGCAGCTTGACTGGTGGGGGAAGGTACGAGCAGTACTTC.

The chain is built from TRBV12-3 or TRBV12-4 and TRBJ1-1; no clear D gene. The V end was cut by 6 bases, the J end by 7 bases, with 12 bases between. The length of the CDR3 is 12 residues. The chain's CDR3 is CASSPDLGEAFF. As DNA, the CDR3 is TGTGCCAGCAGCCCGGACCTTGGTGAAGCTTTCTTT.

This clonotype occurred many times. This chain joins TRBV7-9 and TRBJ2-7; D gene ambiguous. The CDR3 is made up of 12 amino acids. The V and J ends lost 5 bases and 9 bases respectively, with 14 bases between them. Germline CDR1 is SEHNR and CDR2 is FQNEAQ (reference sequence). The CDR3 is CASSATRSSQYF. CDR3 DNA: TGTGCCAGCAGCGCAACCAGGTCATCGCAGTACTTC. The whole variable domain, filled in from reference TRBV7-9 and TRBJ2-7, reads DTGVSQNPRHKITKRGQNVTFRCDPISEHNRLYWYRQTLGQGPEFLTYFQNEAQLEKSRLLSDRFSAERPKGSFSTLEIQRTEQGDSAMYLCASSATRSSQYFGPGTRLTVT.